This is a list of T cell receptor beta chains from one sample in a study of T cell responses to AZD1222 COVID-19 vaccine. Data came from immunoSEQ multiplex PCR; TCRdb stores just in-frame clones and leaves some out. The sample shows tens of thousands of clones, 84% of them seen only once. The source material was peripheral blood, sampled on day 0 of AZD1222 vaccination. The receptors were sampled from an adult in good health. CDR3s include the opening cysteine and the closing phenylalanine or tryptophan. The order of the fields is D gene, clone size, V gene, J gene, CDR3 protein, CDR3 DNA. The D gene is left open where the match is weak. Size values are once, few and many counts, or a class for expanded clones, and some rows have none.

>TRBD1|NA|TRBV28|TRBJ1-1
CASRMDREQPEAFF
TGTGCCAGCAGGATGGACAGGGAACAACCTGAAGCTTTCTTT
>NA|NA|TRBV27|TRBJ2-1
CASSQGAEQFF
TGTGCCAGCAGTCAAGGGGCTGAGCAGTTCTTC
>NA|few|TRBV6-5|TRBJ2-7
CASSYLGGGSYEQYF
TGTGCCAGCAGTTACCTCGGGGGTGGCTCCTACGAGCAGTACTTC
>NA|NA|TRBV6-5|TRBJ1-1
CASGVGGNTEAFF
TGTGCCAGCGGAGTGGGGGGAAACACTGAAGCTTTCTTT
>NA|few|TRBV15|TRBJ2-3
CATSRERASTDTQYF
TGTGCCACCAGCAGAGAGAGGGCAAGCACAGATACGCAGTATTTT
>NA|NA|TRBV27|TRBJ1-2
CASSLQGGGYGYTF
TGTGCCAGCAGTCTCCAAGGGGGAGGGTATGGCTACACCTTC
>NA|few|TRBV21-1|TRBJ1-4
CASRRTDRREATNEKLFF
TGTGCCAGCAGGAGAACAGACAGGAGGGAAGCAACTAATGAAAAACTGTTTTTT
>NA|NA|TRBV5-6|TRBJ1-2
CASSPTLNYGYTF
TGTGCCAGCAGCCCGACACTCAACTATGGCTACACCTTC
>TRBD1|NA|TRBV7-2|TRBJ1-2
CASSLGQLNYGYTF
TGTGCCAGCAGCTTGGGACAGCTGAACTATGGCTACACCTTC
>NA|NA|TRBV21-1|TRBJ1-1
CASSKARGEAFF
TGTGCCAGCAGCAAAGCAAGAGGTGAAGCTTTCTTT
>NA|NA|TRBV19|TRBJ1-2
CASSTPGRAHYGYTF
TGTGCCAGTAGTACCCCGGGGAGGGCCCACTATGGCTACACCTTC
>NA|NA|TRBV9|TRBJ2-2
CASSVGQTTGELFF
TGTGCCAGCAGCGTAGGACAGACAACCGGGGAGCTGTTTTTT
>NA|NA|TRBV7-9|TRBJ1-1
CASSYRMTTMNTEAFF
TGTGCCAGCAGTTACCGAATGACAACCATGAACACTGAAGCTTTCTTT
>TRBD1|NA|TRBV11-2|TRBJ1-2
CASSDRTGGGYGYTF
TGTGCCAGCAGCGACCGGACAGGGGGCGGATATGGCTACACCTTC